The TCR beta chain under discussion was sequenced for a study of T cells after yellow fever vaccination. One entry per CDR3 protein, called by TCRdb with MiXCR from the 5' RACE reads. The data show fewer than 85,000 distinct CDR3 sequences, roughly 8% seen once. Only a few counts were recorded for this clonotype. Germline lookup yields CDR1 MNHEY and CDR2 SVGEGT. The CDR3 is made up of 18 amino acids. Losses at the gene ends were 6 bases for V and 6 bases for J; bases not matched to a gene: 15. Here the sequenced sample was CD8+ T cells sorted from PBMCs, taken on the day of the yellow fever booster vaccination. This receptor was obtained from a man aged 25-40 years who received the YFV17D yellow fever vaccine. The gene calls are TRBV6-2 or TRBV6-3 and TRBJ2-1; 12 bases align to TRBD2. CDR3 coding DNA: TGTGCCAGCAGACGAACCAGGCTAGCGGGAGGGCCGGCCAATGAGCAGTTCTTC. Its translation is CASRRTRLAGGPANEQFF.